This T cell receptor (beta chain) was sequenced during a study of cytomegalovirus exposure and HLA in healthy donors. Study results and caveats: Association with HLA alleles at 0.05 false discovery rate was found for roughly 17,000 TCR beta sequences in a later analysis. CMV serostatus was the only recorded immune exposure for donors.

Concerning this clone itself: As yet, its antigen is unknown.

Primers: 60 Vbeta forward and 13 Jbeta reverse. Repertoires were generated with immunoSEQ multiplex PCR, while TCRdb's copy carries only in-frame clones and drops some. The sample lists about 130,000 clones, more than 9% occurring once. CDR3 length: 14 residues. With 4 bases clipped from V and 4 bases from J, the junction kept 6 bases outside the gene matches. Germline lookup yields CDR1 WSHSY and CDR2 SAAADI. Healthy individuals who donated bone marrow served as the donors. The TCR comes from a woman aged 18-29 years in good health and CMV-seropositive. The rearrangement links TRBV10-2 to TRBJ2-7; 8 bases line up with TRBD2. Sequenced: PBMCs. The CDR3 nucleotides read TGCGCCAGCAGTGTCCAGCGGGAGAGATACGAGCAGTACTTC. This gives the protein CASSVQRERYEQYF.